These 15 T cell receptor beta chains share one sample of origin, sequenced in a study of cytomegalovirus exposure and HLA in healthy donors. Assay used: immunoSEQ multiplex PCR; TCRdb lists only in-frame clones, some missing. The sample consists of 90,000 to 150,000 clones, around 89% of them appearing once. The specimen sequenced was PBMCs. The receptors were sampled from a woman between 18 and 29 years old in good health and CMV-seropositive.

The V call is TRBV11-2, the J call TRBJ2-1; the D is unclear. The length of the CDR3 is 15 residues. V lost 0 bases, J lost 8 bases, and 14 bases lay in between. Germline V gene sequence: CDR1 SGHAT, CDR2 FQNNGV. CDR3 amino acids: CASSLDGSRIDEQFF. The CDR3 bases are TGTGCCAGCAGCTTAGATGGGTCTAGGATCGATGAGCAGTTCTTC.

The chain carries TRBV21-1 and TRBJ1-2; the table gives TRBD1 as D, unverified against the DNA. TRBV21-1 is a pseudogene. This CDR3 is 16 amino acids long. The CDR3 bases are TGTGCCAGCAGCTTTAGGATCCCGGGACAGAACTATGGCTACACCTTC. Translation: CASSFRIPGQNYGYTF.

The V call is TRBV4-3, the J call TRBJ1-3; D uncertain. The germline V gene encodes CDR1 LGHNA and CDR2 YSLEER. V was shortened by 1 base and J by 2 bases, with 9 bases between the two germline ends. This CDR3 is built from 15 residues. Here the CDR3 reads CASSQGYSTGNTIYF. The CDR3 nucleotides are TGCGCCAGCAGCCAAGGATACTCGACTGGAAACACCATATATTTT.

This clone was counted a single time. This CDR3 is CASSGFAGRGETQYF. In DNA, the CDR3 is TGTGCCAGCAGCGGATTTGCGGGACGGGGAGAGACCCAGTACTTC. This chain links TRBV9 with TRBJ2-5; D possibly corresponds to TRBD2 (6 bases). This CDR3 region has 15 residues. Germline V lookup: CDR1 SGDLS, CDR2 YYNGEE. V lost 3 bases and J 4 bases, leaving 16 bases between the germline ends.

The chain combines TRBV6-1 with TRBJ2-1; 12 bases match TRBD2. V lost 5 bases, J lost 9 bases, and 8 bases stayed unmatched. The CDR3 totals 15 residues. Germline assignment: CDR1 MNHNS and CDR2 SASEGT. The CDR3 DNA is TGTGCCAGCAGTCCGACTAGCGGGAGATCCACTGAGCAGTTCTTC. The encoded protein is CASSPTSGRSTEQFF.

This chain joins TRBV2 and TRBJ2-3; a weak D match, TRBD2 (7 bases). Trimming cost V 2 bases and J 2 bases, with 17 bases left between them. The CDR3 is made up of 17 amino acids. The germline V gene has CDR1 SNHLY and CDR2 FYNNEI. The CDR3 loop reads CASSESRRGAHTDTQYF. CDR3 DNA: TGTGCCAGCAGTGAATCCCGACGGGGGGCTCACACAGATACGCAGTATTTT.

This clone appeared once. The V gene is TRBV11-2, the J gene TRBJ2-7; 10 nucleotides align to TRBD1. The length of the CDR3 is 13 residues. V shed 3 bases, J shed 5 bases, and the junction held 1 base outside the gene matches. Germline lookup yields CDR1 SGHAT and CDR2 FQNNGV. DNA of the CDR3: TGTGCCAGCAGCTTGGGACAGGGGCACGAGCAGTACTTC. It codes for CASSLGQGHEQYF.

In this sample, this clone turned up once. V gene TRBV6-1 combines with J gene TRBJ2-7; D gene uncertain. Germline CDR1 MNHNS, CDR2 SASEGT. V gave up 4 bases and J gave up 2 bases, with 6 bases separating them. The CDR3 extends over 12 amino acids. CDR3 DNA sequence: TGTGCCAGCAGTGCCTTTCCCTACGAGCAGTACTTC. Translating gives CASSAFPYEQYF.

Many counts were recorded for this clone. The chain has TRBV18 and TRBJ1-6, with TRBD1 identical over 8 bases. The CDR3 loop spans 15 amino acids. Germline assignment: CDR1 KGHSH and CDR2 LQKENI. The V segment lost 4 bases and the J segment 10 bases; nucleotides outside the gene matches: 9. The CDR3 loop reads CASSQVGQGESPLHF. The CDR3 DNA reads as TGTGCCAGCTCACAAGTCGGACAGGGAGAATCACCCCTCCACTTT.

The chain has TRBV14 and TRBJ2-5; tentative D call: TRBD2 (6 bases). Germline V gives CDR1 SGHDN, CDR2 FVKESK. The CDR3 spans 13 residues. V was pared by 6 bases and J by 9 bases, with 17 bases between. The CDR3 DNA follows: TGTGCCAGCAGAATTAGCGGTTTTGGGGCCCAGTACTTC. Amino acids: CASRISGFGAQYF. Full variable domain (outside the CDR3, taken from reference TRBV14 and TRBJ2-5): EAGVTQFPSHSVIEKGQTVTLRCDPISGHDNLYWYRRVMGKEIKFLLHFVKESKQDESGMPNNRFLAERTGGTYSTLKVQPAELEDSGVYFCASRISGFGAQYFGPGTRLLVL.

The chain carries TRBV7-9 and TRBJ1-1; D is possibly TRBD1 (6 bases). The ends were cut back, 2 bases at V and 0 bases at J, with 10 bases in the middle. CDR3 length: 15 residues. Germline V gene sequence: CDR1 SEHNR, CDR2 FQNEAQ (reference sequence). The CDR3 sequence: CASSLYQGMNTEAFF. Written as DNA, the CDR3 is TGTGCCAGCAGCTTATATCAGGGGATGAACACTGAAGCTTTCTTT.

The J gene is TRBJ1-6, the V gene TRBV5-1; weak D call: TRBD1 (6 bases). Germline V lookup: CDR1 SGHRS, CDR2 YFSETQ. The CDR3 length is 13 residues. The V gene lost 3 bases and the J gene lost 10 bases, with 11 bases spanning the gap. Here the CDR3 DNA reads TGCGCCAGCAGCTGGGGACAAGACTCACCCCTCCACTTT. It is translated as CASSWGQDSPLHF.

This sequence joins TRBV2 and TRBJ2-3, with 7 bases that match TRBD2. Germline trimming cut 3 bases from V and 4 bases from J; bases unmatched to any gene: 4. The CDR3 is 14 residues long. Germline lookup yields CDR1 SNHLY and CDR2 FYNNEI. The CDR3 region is CASSDRGSPDTQYF. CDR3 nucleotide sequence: TGTGCCAGCAGTGATCGCGGGAGTCCAGATACGCAGTATTTT.

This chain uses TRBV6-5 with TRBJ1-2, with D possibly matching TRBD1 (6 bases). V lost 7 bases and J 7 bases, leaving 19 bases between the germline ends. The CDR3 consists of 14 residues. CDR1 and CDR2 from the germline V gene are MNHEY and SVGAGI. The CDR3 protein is CASNEGQRGGGYTF. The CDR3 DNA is TGTGCCAGCAATGAGGGACAAAGAGGTGGTGGCTACACCTTC.

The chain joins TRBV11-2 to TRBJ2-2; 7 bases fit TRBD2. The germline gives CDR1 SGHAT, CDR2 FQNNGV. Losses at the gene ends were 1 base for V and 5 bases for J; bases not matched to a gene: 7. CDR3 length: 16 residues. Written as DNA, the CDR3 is TGTGCCAGCAGCTTAGGCCAGCGGGAAAAAACCGGGGAGCTGTTTTTT. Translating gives CASSLGQREKTGELFF.